The 10 T cell receptor beta chains given below trace back to one sample, sequenced in a study of blood T cell repertoires in COVID-19. The table came from immunoSEQ multiplex PCR; TCRdb's copy has only in-frame clones and leaves some out. The table shows under 110,000 clones, with 85% occurring only once. Sequencing was carried out using peripheral blood. The receptors were sampled from a woman between 65 and 79 years old with active or convalescent COVID-19.

The count of this clone is one. This chain uses TRBV10-3 with TRBJ1-5; no reliable D call. This CDR3 region has 15 residues. V lost 8 bases, J lost 5 bases, and 19 bases lay in between. Germline CDR1 is ENHRY and CDR2 is SYGVKD. The CDR3 is CAISRGGNQDQPQHF. Written as DNA, the CDR3 is TGTGCCATCTCCCGCGGAGGGAACCAGGATCAGCCCCAGCATTTT.

This clone was seen once. The chain couples TRBV3-1 (or the pseudogene TRBV3-2) to TRBJ2-1, with 13 bases aligning to TRBD2. In germline, CDR1 is LGHDT, CDR2 YNNKEL (reference sequence). The CDR3 runs 14 residues. Losses at the gene ends were 4 bases for V and 8 bases for J; bases not matched to a gene: 2. The CDR3 bases are TGTGCCAGCAGCCCGGGACTAGCGGGATATGAGCAGTTCTTC. Residues: CASSPGLAGYEQFF.

The chain carries TRBV4-3 and TRBJ2-1, with 10 bases identical to TRBD2. CDR3 length: 19 residues. J was trimmed by 8 bases and V by 0 bases; bases with no gene match: 16. CDR1 LGHNA and CDR2 YSLEER come from the germline V gene. The CDR3, as DNA: TGCGCCAGCAGCCAAGAGGGGAGGCTAGCGGGAGATCTGCGCCATGAGCAGTTCTTC. Translated: CASSQEGRLAGDLRHEQFF.

DNA of the CDR3: TGTGCCAGCAGCTCATTTAACCAAGCGGGGGCCTACGAGCAGTACTTC. Translating gives CASSSFNQAGAYEQYF. J is TRBJ2-7 and V is TRBV7-6; TRBD2 matches 8 bases. Trimming removed 4 bases from V and 2 bases from J; junction bases left unmatched: 10. Germline V gene data show CDR1 as SGHVS and CDR2 as FNYEAQ. The length of the CDR3 is 16 residues.

The chain combines TRBV20-1 with TRBJ2-1, with TRBD2 identical over 8 bases. After removal of 6 bases from V and 14 bases from J, the junction contained 9 bases not matched to a gene. CDR3 size: 11 residues. The germline V gene encodes CDR1 DFQATT and CDR2 SNEGSKA (reference sequence). CDR3 coding DNA: TGCAGTGCCATCTCCCCGGGACTAGAGTTCTTC. Its protein is CSAISPGLEFF.

The V and J genes are TRBV13 and TRBJ1-3, with a possible D match to TRBD1 (5 bases). Looked up from germline, CDR1 is PRHDT and CDR2 is FYEKMQ (reference sequence). The ends were cut back, 0 bases at V and 4 bases at J, with 10 bases in the middle. The length of the CDR3 is 15 residues. The CDR3 is CASSLGLRAGNTIYF. DNA of the CDR3: TGTGCCAGCAGCTTAGGCCTCAGGGCGGGAAACACCATATATTTT.

The V gene is TRBV7-2, the J gene TRBJ2-7, with 9 nucleotides matching TRBD2. This CDR3 spans 16 amino acids. J gave up 6 bases and V 2 bases, and 11 bases lay outside the gene matches. Germline CDR1 SGHTA, CDR2 FQGNSA. The CDR3 is CASSLRPSGIIGEQYF. The DNA of the CDR3 is TGTGCCAGCAGCTTAAGGCCTAGCGGGATTATTGGCGAGCAGTACTTC.

This clone came up once. The chain couples TRBV7-3 to TRBJ2-3; D perhaps matches TRBD2 (5 bases). Between the trimmed V and J ends, which lost 4 bases and 4 bases, there was a span of 9 bases. CDR1 and CDR2 (germline): SGHTA, FQGTGA. The CDR3 has 13 residues. CDR3 region: CASSSTSADTQYF. DNA of the CDR3: TGTGCCAGCAGCTCTACTAGTGCAGATACGCAGTATTTT.

The genes are TRBV7-2 and TRBJ2-1, with TRBD1 matching 10 bases. This CDR3 contains 15 residues. CDR1 is SGHTA, CDR2 FQGNSA, per germline. V shed 6 bases, J shed 6 bases, and the junction held 8 bases outside the gene matches. The CDR3 loop is CASRTGGTIINEQFF. CDR3 DNA: TGTGCCAGCAGGACAGGGGGCACTATTATCAATGAGCAGTTCTTC.

J is TRBJ1-4 and V is TRBV6-1, with TRBD1 as a possible D gene (5 bases). This CDR3 has 19 residues. Trimming left V 1 base short and J 7 bases short, with 25 bases between. CDR1 and CDR2 from the germline V gene are MNHNS and SASEGT. The CDR3 sequence is CASSEGTGTSLTVGEKLFF. CDR3 nucleotides: TGTGCCAGCAGTGAAGGCACCGGGACTTCTCTGACCGTGGGTGAAAAACTGTTTTTT.